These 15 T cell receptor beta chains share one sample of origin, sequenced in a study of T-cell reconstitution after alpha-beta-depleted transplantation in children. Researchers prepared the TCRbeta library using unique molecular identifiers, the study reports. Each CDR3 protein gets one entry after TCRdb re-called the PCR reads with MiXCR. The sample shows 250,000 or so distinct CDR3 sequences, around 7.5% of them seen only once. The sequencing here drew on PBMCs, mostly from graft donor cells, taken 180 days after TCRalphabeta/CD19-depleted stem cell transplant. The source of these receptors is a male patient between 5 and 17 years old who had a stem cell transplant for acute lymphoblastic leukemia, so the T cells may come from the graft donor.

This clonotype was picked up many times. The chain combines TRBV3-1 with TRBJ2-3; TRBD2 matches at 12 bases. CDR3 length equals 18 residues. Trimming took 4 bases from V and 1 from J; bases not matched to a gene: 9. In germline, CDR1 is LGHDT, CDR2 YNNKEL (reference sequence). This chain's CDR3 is CASSLRTSGVWGTDTQYF. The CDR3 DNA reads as TGTGCCAGCAGCCTCCGGACTAGCGGGGTCTGGGGCACAGATACGCAGTATTTT.

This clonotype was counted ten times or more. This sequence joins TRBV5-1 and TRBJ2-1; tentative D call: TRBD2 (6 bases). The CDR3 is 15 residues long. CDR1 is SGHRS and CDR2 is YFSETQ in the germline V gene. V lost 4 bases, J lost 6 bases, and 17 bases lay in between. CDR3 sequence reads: CASSELSGIVNEQFF. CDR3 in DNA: TGCGCCAGCAGCGAACTTAGCGGCATCGTCAATGAGCAGTTCTTC.

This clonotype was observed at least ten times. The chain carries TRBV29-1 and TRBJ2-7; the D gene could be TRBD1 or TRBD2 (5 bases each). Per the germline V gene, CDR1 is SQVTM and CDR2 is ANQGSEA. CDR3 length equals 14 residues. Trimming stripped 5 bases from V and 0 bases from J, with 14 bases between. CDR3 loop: CSVRSRGDSYEQYF. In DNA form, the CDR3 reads TGCAGCGTTCGCTCTAGAGGGGACTCCTACGAGCAGTACTTC.

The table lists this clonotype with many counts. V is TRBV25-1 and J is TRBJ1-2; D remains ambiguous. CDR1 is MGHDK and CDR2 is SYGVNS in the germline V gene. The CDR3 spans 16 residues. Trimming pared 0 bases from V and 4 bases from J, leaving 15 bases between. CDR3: CASSEYEAASGYGYTF. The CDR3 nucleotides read TGTGCCAGCAGTGAATATGAGGCGGCCAGTGGCTATGGCTACACCTTC.

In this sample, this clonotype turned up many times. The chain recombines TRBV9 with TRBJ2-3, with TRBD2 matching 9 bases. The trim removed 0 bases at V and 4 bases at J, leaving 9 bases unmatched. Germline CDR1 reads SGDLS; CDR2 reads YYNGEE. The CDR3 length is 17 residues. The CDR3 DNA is TGTGCCAGCAGCGTAGCGAGAGCGGGGGGCCCCCCAGATACGCAGTATTTT. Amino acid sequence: CASSVARAGGPPDTQYF.

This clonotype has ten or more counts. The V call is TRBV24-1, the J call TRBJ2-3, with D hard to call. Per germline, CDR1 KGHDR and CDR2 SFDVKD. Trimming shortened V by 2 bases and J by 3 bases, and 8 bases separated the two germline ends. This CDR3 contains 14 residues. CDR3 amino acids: CATSDSARTDTQYF. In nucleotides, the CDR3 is TGTGCCACCAGTGATTCCGCCCGGACAGATACGCAGTATTTT.

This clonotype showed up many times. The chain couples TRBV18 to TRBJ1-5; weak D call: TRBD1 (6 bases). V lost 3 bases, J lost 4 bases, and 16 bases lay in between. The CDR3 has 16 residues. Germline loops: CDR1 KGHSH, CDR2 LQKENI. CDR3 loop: CASSPREGGGNQPQHF. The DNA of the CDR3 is TGTGCCAGCTCACCGCGGGAGGGGGGCGGGAATCAGCCCCAGCATTTT.

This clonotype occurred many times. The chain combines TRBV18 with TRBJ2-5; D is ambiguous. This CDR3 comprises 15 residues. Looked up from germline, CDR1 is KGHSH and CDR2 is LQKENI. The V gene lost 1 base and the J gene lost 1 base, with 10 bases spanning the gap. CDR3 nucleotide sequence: TGTGCCAGCTCACCACGAAGGGCAGGCCAAGAGACCCAGTACTTC. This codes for CASSPRRAGQETQYF.

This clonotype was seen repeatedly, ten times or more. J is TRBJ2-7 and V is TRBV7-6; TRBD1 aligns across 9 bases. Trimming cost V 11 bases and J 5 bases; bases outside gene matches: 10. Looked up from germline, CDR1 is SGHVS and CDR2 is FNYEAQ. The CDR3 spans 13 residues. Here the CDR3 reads CAGAGTGTHEQYF. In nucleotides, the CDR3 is TGTGCCGGTGCTGGGACAGGGACCCACGAGCAGTACTTC.

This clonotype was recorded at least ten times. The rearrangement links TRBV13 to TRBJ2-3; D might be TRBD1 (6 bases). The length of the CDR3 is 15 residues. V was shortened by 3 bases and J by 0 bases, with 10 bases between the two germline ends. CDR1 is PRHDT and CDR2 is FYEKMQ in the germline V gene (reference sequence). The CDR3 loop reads CASSFGQGSTDTQYF. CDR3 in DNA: TGTGCCAGCAGCTTCGGCCAGGGGAGCACAGATACGCAGTATTTT.

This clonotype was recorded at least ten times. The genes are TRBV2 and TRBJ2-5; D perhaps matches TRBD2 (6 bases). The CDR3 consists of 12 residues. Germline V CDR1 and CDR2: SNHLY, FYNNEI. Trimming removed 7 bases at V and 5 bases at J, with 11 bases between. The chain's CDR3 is CASTSGRETQYF. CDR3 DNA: TGTGCCAGCACATCAGGGAGGGAGACCCAGTACTTC. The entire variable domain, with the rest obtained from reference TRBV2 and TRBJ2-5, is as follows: EPEVTQTPSHQVTQMGQEVILRCVPISNHLYFYWYRQILGQKVEFLVSFYNNEISEKSEIFDDQFSVERPDGSNFTLKIRSTKLEDSAMYFCASTSGRETQYFGPGTRLLVL.

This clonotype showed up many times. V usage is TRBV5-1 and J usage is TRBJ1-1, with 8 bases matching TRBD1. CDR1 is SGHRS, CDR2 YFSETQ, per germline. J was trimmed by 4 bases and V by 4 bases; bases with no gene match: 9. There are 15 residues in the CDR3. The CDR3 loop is CASSVGQGPFTEAFF. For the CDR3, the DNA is TGCGCCAGCAGCGTTGGACAGGGCCCCTTCACTGAAGCTTTCTTT.

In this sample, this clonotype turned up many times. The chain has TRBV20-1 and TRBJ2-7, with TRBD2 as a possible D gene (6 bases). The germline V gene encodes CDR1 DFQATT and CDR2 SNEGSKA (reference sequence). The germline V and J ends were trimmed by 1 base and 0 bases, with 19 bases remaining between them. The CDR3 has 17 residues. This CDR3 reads CSARGGLAIKSSYEQYF. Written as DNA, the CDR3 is TGCAGTGCTAGAGGAGGTCTAGCGATCAAGAGCTCCTACGAGCAGTACTTC.

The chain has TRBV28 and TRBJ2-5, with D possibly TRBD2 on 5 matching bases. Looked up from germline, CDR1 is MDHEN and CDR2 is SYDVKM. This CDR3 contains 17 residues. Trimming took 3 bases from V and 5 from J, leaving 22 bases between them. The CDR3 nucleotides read TGTGCCAGCAGTTTCCTAGCCGCCAGGCCGGTTGGGGAGACCCAGTACTTC. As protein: CASSFLAARPVGETQYF.

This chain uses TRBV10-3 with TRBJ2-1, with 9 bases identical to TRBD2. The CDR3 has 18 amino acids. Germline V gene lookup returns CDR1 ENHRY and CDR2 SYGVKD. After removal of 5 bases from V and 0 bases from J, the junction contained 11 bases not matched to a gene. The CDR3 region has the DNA TGTGCCATCAGTCCCCCCCGACTAGCGGTGAGCTCCTACAATGAGCAGTTCTTC. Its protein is CAISPPRLAVSSYNEQFF.